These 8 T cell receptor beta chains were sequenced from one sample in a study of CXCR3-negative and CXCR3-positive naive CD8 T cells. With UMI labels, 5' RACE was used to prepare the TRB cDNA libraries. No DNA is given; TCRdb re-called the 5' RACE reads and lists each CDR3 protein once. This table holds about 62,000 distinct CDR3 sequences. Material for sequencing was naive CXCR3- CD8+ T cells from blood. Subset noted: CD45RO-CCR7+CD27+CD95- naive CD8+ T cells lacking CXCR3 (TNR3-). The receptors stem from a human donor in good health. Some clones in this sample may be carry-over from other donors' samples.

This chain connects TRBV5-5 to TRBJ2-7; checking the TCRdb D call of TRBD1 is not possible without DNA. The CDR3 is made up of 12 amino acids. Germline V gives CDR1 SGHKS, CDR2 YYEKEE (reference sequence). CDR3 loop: CASSRTGLEQYF.

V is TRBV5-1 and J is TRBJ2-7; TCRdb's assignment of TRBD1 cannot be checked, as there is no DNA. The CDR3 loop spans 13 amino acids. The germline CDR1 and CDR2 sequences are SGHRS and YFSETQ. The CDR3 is CASSSIEGAEQYF. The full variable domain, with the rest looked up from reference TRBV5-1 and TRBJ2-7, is KAGVTQTPRYLIKTRGQQVTLSCSPISGHRSVSWYQQTPGQGLQFLFEYFSETQRNKGNFPGRFSGRQFSNSRSEMNVSTLELGDSALYLCASSSIEGAEQYFGPGTRLTVT.

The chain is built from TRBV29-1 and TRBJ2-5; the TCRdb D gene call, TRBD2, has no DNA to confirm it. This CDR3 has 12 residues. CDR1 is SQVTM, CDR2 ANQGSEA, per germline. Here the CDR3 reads CSVDRDWETQYF.

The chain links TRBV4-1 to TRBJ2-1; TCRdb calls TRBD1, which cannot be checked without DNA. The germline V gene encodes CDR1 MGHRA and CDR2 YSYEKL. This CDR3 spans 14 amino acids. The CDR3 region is CASSPSTAYNEQFF.

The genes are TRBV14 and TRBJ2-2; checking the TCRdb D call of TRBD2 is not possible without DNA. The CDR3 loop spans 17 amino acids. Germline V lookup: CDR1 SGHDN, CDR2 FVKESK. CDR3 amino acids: CASPSAPEHWNTGELFF.

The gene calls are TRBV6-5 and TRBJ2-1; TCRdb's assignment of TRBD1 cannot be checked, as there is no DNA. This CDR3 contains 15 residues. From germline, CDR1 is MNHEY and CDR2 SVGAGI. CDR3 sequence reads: CASRTYRGTYNEQFF.

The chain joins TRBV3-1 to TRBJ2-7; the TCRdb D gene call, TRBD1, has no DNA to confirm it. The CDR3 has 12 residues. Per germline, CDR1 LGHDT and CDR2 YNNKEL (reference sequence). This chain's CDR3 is CASGQGLSEQYF.

CDR3 sequence reads: CASSQGTNSYEQYF. This rearrangement joins TRBV5-5 to TRBJ2-7; the TCRdb D gene call, TRBD1, has no DNA to confirm it. The CDR3 spans 14 residues. Germline V lookup: CDR1 SGHKS, CDR2 YYEKEE (reference sequence).